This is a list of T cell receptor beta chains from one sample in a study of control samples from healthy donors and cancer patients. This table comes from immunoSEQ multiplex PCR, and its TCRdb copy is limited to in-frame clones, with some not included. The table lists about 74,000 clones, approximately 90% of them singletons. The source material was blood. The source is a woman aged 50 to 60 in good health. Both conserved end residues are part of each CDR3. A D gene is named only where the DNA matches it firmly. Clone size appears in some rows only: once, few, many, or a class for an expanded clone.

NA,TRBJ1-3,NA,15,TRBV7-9,CASSLDIGGWNTIYF,TGTGCCAGCAGCTTAGATATAGGAGGCTGGAACACCATATATTTT
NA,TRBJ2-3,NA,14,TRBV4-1,CASSQRSLGALQYF,TGCGCCAGCAGCCAGCGGTCATTAGGCGCGCTGCAGTATTTT
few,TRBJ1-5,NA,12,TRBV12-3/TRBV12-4,CASSILGQPQHF,TGTGCCAGCAGCATCCTGGGTCAGCCCCAGCATTTT
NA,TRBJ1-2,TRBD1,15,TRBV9,CASSSGTGSQYGYTF,TGTGCCAGCAGCAGCGGGACAGGGTCCCAGTATGGCTACACCTTC
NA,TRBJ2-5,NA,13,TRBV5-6,CASSIGTQETQYF,TGTGCCAGCAGCATCGGGACCCAAGAGACCCAGTACTTC
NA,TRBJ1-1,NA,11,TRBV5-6,CASGLSTEAFF,TGTGCCAGCGGCTTGAGTACTGAAGCTTTCTTT
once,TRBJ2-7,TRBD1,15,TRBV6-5,CASSLNRDRGYEQYF,TGTGCCAGCAGTTTAAACCGGGACAGGGGCTACGAGCAGTACTTC
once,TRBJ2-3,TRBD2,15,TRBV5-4,CASSLFLAGGDTQYF,TGTGCCAGCAGCTTGTTTCTAGCGGGGGGCGATACGCAGTATTTT
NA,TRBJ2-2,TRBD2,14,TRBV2,CATAGLRNTGELFF,TGTGCCACCGCGGGACTAAGGAACACCGGGGAGCTGTTTTTT
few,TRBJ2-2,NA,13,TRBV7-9,CAVGGGVTGELFF,TGTGCCGTCGGTGGGGGAGTTACCGGGGAGCTGTTTTTT
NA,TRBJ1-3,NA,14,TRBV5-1,CASSRTQGLGDIYF,TGCGCCAGCAGCCGGACCCAGGGCCTTGGGGACATATATTTT
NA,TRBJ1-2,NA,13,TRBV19,CASSNTGNYGYTF,TGTGCCAGTAGTAATACAGGGAACTATGGCTACACCTTC
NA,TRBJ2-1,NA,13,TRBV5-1,CASSLDRYNEQFF,TGCGCCAGCAGCTTGGATCGTTACAATGAGCAGTTCTTC
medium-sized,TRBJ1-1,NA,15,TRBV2,CASIKGPTTNTEAFF,TGTGCCAGCATTAAGGGGCCCACCACGAACACTGAAGCTTTCTTT
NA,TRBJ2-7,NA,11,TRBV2,CASSVTYEQYF,TGTGCCAGCAGCGTAACCTACGAGCAGTACTTC
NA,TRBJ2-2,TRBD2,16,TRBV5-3,CARSFRLAENTGELFF,TGTGCCAGAAGCTTCCGACTAGCGGAGAACACCGGGGAGCTGTTTTTT
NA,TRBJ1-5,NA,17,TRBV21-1,CASVLRGGRYSNQPQHF,TGTGCCAGCGTCTTAAGGGGGGGTCGGTATAGCAATCAGCCCCAGCATTTT
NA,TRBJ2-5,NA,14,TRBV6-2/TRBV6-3,CASSYSHTMETQYF,TGTGCCAGCAGTTACAGCCACACCATGGAGACCCAGTACTTC
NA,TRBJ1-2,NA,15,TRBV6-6,CASSSVTAYNYGYTF,TGTGCCAGCAGTTCAGTGACAGCTTACAACTATGGCTACACCTTC
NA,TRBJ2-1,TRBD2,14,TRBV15,CATSPGGSYNEQFF,TGTGCCACCTCCCCGGGGGGATCCTACAATGAGCAGTTCTTC
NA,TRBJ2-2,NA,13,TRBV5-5,CASSRDYPGELFF,TGTGCCAGCAGCAGGGATTATCCCGGGGAGCTGTTTTTT
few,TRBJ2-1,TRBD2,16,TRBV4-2,CASSPTVSGGSNEQFF,TGTGCCAGCAGCCCAACGGTTAGCGGGGGGAGTAATGAGCAGTTCTTC
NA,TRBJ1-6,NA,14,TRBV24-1,CATSSGAINSPLHF,TGTGCCACCAGTTCCGGGGCCATAAATTCACCCCTCCACTTT
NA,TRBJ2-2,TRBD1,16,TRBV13,CASSFSVRGGPGELFF,TGTGCCAGCAGTTTCTCCGTCCGAGGGGGCCCCGGGGAGCTGTTTTTT